Following are 28 T cell receptor beta chains from one sample sequenced in a study of cytomegalovirus exposure and HLA in healthy donors. PCR was performed using 60 Vbeta and 13 Jbeta primers. Data came from immunoSEQ multiplex PCR; TCRdb stores just in-frame clones and leaves some out. This sample has over 100,000 clones; approximately 70% occur once, and the top ten carry roughly 8.7%. The source material was PBMCs. These receptors all come from a man aged 25-45 years in good health and CMV-seropositive.

V usage is TRBV5-6 and J usage is TRBJ2-1; 9 bases align to TRBD2. Germline trimming cut 5 bases from V and 8 bases from J; bases unmatched to any gene: 5. The CDR3 runs 13 residues. In germline, CDR1 is SGHDT, CDR2 YYEEEE. The CDR3 bases are TGTGCCAGCAGTTACATAGCGGGAGATGAGCAGTTCTTC. It translates to CASSYIAGDEQFF.

This chain connects TRBV29-1 to TRBJ2-3; 8 bases are a match to TRBD2. Germline CDR1 reads SQVTM; CDR2 reads ANQGSEA. This CDR3 has 15 residues. V dropped 5 bases and J dropped 5; count of bases not matched to a gene: 12. The CDR3 bases are TGCAGCGTTCCCGGGAGGGAAGCTGTCCGAGATACGCAGTATTTT. Translating it yields CSVPGREAVRDTQYF.

This chain uses TRBV18 with TRBJ2-4; TRBD1 matches 7 bases. The CDR3 is made up of 16 amino acids. The germline gives CDR1 KGHSH, CDR2 LQKENI. The trim removed 3 bases at V and 2 bases at J, leaving 7 bases unmatched. The CDR3 sequence is CASSPRQGSTKNIQYF. The CDR3 coding sequence is TGTGCCAGCTCACCCCGACAGGGTAGTACCAAAAACATTCAGTACTTC. The full variable domain, with the rest looked up from reference TRBV18 and TRBJ2-4, is NAGVMQNPRHLVRRRGQEARLRCSPMKGHSHVYWYRQLPEEGLKFMVYLQKENIIDESGMPKERFSAEFPKEGPSILRIQQVVRGDSAAYFCASSPRQGSTKNIQYFGAGTRLSVL.

The CDR3 region is CASSVGPGQGASEYEQYF. The CDR3 DNA follows: TGTGCCAGTAGTGTAGGTCCGGGACAGGGGGCCTCCGAGTACGAGCAGTACTTC. This sequence joins TRBV19 and TRBJ2-7; 12 bases are shared with TRBD1. The J segment lost 4 bases and the V segment lost 5 bases, leaving 15 bases of the junction unmatched. The germline V gene has CDR1 LNHDA and CDR2 SQIVND (reference sequence). The CDR3 contains 18 residues.

J is TRBJ2-7 and V is TRBV6-5; D might be TRBD2 (5 bases). Between the trimmed V and J ends, which lost 0 bases and 12 bases, there was a span of 9 bases. Germline CDR1 reads MNHEY; CDR2 reads SVGAGI. This CDR3 has 11 amino acids. The CDR3 protein is CASSYSRAGYV. Written as DNA, the CDR3 is TGTGCCAGCAGTTACTCGAGGGCTGGGTACGTC.

This sequence joins TRBV9 and TRBJ2-7; maybe TRBD1 (5 bases). With 0 bases removed from V and 0 bases from J, the gap between germline ends came to 7 bases. The CDR3 length is 14 residues. Germline lookup yields CDR1 SGDLS and CDR2 YYNGEE. DNA for the CDR3: TGTGCCAGCAGCGTAGAGGGGAACTCCTACGAGCAGTACTTC. Amino acid sequence: CASSVEGNSYEQYF.

The CDR3 reads CASSVGDPPFSGKKDIQYF. The CDR3 nucleotides are TGTGCCAGCAGCGTAGGGGATCCCCCCTTTAGCGGAAAGAAGGACATTCAGTACTTC. V usage is TRBV9 and J usage is TRBJ2-4; D might be TRBD2 (6 bases). Trimming cost V 0 bases and J 8 bases, with 27 bases left between them. The CDR3 has 19 amino acids. Germline CDR1 is SGDLS and CDR2 is YYNGEE.

This clone was counted once. The chain combines TRBV19 with TRBJ1-3; 7 nucleotides line up with TRBD1. Germline V gene lookup returns CDR1 LNHDA and CDR2 SQIVND (reference sequence). V shed 4 bases, J shed 0 bases, and the junction held 9 bases outside the gene matches. This CDR3 is 17 amino acids long. The CDR3 sequence is CASSTSAGGYSGNTIYF. CDR3 sequence (DNA): TGTGCCAGTAGTACATCCGCAGGGGGTTACTCTGGAAACACCATATATTTT. The whole variable domain, remainder taken from reference TRBV19 and TRBJ1-3, is DGGITQSPKYLFRKEGQNVTLSCEQNLNHDAMYWYRQDPGQGLRLIYYSQIVNDFQKGDIAEGYSVSREKKESFPLTVTSAQKNPTAFYLCASSTSAGGYSGNTIYFGEGSWLTVV.

This chain joins TRBV7-9 and TRBJ2-2, with TRBD2 as a possible D gene (7 bases). The CDR3 totals 16 residues. In germline, CDR1 is SEHNR, CDR2 FQNEAQ (reference sequence). V lost 7 bases and J lost 2, with 17 bases in between. The CDR3 loop reads CASIKGGGLNTGELFF. As DNA, the CDR3 is TGTGCCAGCATCAAGGGGGGGGGCCTCAACACCGGGGAGCTGTTTTTT.

The chain joins TRBV9 to TRBJ2-3; a possible D gene is TRBD2 (6 bases). CDR3 length equals 13 residues. V lost 4 bases, J lost 9 bases, and 15 bases lay in between. Germline CDR1 SGDLS, CDR2 YYNGEE. CDR3: CASSPRLGWTQYF. For the CDR3, the DNA is TGTGCCAGCAGCCCCCGACTAGGATGGACGCAGTATTTT.

The chain combines TRBV11-2 with TRBJ2-3, with TRBD1 identical over 7 bases. The length of the CDR3 is 14 residues. The junction had 2 bases not matched to a gene; V was cut back by 3 bases and J by 2 bases. Germline V gives CDR1 SGHAT, CDR2 FQNNGV. The CDR3 coding sequence is TGTGCCAGCAGCTTCGACAGGGCCACAGATACGCAGTATTTT. Translation gives CASSFDRATDTQYF. Full variable domain (remainder filled in from reference TRBV11-2 and TRBJ2-3): EAGVAQSPRYKIIEKRQSVAFWCNPISGHATLYWYQQILGQGPKLLIQFQNNGVVDDSQLPKDRFSAERLKGVDSTLKIQPAKLEDSAVYLCASSFDRATDTQYFGPGTRLTVL.

The gene calls are TRBV11-2 and TRBJ1-2; TRBD1 is a possible D gene (5 bases). The CDR3 is 15 residues long. The V and J ends lost 0 bases and 2 bases respectively, with 10 bases between them. Germline V lookup: CDR1 SGHAT, CDR2 FQNNGV. Written as DNA, the CDR3 is TGTGCCAGCAGCTTAGAAAGGGGCAGAAACTATGGCTACACCTTC. Protein sequence: CASSLERGRNYGYTF. The variable domain in full, completed from reference TRBV11-2 and TRBJ1-2, reads EAGVAQSPRYKIIEKRQSVAFWCNPISGHATLYWYQQILGQGPKLLIQFQNNGVVDDSQLPKDRFSAERLKGVDSTLKIQPAKLEDSAVYLCASSLERGRNYGYTFGSGTRLTVV.

The chain joins TRBV25-1 to TRBJ2-1, with a tentative D call TRBD1 (5 bases). Germline V gene data show CDR1 as MGHDK and CDR2 as SYGVNS. This CDR3 has 16 residues. V gave up 2 bases and J gave up 4 bases, with 15 bases separating them. The CDR3 region has the DNA TGTGCCAGCAGTGAAAGGGGTTGGAAAATTTACAATGAGCAGTTCTTC. The encoded protein is CASSERGWKIYNEQFF.

The V call is TRBV29-1, the J call TRBJ2-5; TRBD1 might be the D (6 bases). This CDR3 region has 16 residues. The germline V gene encodes CDR1 SQVTM and CDR2 ANQGSEA. V lost 0 bases, J lost 2 bases, and 16 bases lay in between. The CDR3 is CSVEDRDNVLQETQYF. The CDR3 DNA follows: TGCAGCGTTGAAGATCGGGACAATGTTTTACAAGAGACCCAGTACTTC.

V is TRBV19 and J is TRBJ1-2; 7 nucleotides agree with TRBD1. V was pared by 2 bases and J by 4 bases, with 7 bases of the junction left unmatched. In germline, CDR1 is LNHDA, CDR2 SQIVND (reference sequence). The CDR3 is 15 residues long. CDR3 in amino acids: CASSITRDSLYGYTF. Written as DNA, the CDR3 is TGTGCCAGTAGTATAACCCGGGACAGCCTCTATGGCTACACCTTC.

The chain couples TRBV30 to TRBJ2-5; 7 nucleotides agree with TRBD2. CDR1 is GTSNPN, CDR2 SVGIG, per germline (reference sequence). There are 14 residues in the CDR3. The junction had 6 bases not matched to a gene; V was cut back by 0 bases and J by 5 bases. This CDR3 is CAWSVNGGRETQYF. The CDR3 DNA reads as TGTGCCTGGAGTGTAAACGGGGGGAGGGAGACCCAGTACTTC.

In this sample, this clone turned up a few times. The chain couples TRBV4-1 to TRBJ1-5, with D possibly TRBD1 on 6 matching bases. Germline CDR1 is MGHRA and CDR2 is YSYEKL. The CDR3 has 16 residues. V shed 0 bases and J shed 3 bases, with 12 bases lying between them. CDR3 amino acids: CASSQDGYRDNQPQHF. The CDR3 DNA is TGCGCCAGCAGCCAAGATGGGTACAGGGACAATCAGCCCCAGCATTTT.

This clone was counted only a few times. V usage is TRBV15 and J usage is TRBJ1-4; D remains ambiguous. CDR3 length: 13 residues. CDR1 LNHNV and CDR2 YYDKDF come from the germline V gene (reference sequence). Trimming took off 8 bases at V and 5 bases at J, with 12 bases between the two ends. DNA of the CDR3: TGTGCCACCCGATCCGGGATCAATGAAAAACTGTTTTTT. This translates into CATRSGINEKLFF.

The chain links TRBV6-6 to TRBJ2-3, with unresolved D. CDR1 and CDR2 (germline): MNHNY, SVGAGI (reference sequence). The CDR3 spans 16 residues. V lost 6 bases and J 2 bases, leaving 18 bases between the germline ends. CDR3 protein: CASSPRYPVYTDTQYF. CDR3 DNA: TGTGCCAGCAGCCCGAGGTACCCCGTTTACACAGATACGCAGTATTTT.

The V gene is TRBV7-3, the J gene TRBJ2-3; the match to TRBD2 covers 14 bases. This CDR3 is 16 amino acids long. Germline CDR1 reads SGHTA; CDR2 reads FQGTGA. Trimming took 4 bases from V and 3 from J; bases not matched to a gene: 3. The CDR3 DNA sequence: TGTGCCAGCAGCTCGGGACTAGCGGGAGAAACAGATACGCAGTATTTT. This codes for CASSSGLAGETDTQYF.

V is TRBV7-8 and J is TRBJ2-7; perhaps TRBD2 as D (6 bases). The CDR3 totals 16 residues. Germline-derived CDR1 and CDR2 are SGHVS and FQNEAQ. The V and J ends lost 5 bases and 0 bases respectively, with 17 bases between them. The CDR3 sequence: CASSTTGLSSSYEQYF. For the CDR3, the DNA is TGTGCCAGCAGCACGACGGGACTCTCTAGCTCCTACGAGCAGTACTTC.

J is TRBJ2-6 and V is TRBV11-2, with 8 bases aligning to TRBD1. The CDR3 is made up of 16 amino acids. V lost 4 bases, J lost 0 bases, and 2 bases stayed unmatched. The germline V gene encodes CDR1 SGHAT and CDR2 FQNNGV. The CDR3 DNA reads as TGTGCCAGCAGCTGGACAGGGAGCTCTGGGGCCAACGTCCTGACTTTC. Amino acid sequence: CASSWTGSSGANVLTF.

This chain connects TRBV29-1 to TRBJ1-1, with a tentative D call TRBD1 (6 bases). Germline V lookup: CDR1 SQVTM, CDR2 ANQGSEA. V was cut by 3 bases and J by 3 bases, with 11 bases left in between. CDR3 length: 13 amino acids. Here the CDR3 reads CSVDPAGDTEAFF. CDR3 in DNA: TGCAGCGTTGATCCGGCAGGGGACACTGAAGCTTTCTTT.

The chain has TRBV27 and TRBJ1-2; D is uncertain. Trimming pared 3 bases from V and 0 bases from J, leaving 5 bases between. CDR1 is MNHEY, CDR2 SMNVEV, per germline (reference sequence). This CDR3 has 13 residues. This CDR3 reads CASSFSANYGYTF. CDR3 bases: TGTGCCAGCAGTTTTTCAGCTAACTATGGCTACACCTTC.

The chain uses TRBV30 and TRBJ2-3; tentative D call: TRBD1 (7 bases). V dropped 8 bases and J dropped 5 bases, with 17 bases sitting between them. Germline lookup yields CDR1 GTSNPN and CDR2 SVGIG (reference sequence). This CDR3 is built from 13 residues. DNA of the CDR3: TGTGCCGGTAGGAGGGCAGGGGGAGATACGCAGTATTTT. This gives the protein CAGRRAGGDTQYF.

This clone was seen more than once but under ten times. The gene calls are TRBV6-5 and TRBJ2-7; tentative D call: TRBD1 (5 bases). CDR1 MNHEY and CDR2 SVGAGI come from the germline V gene. This CDR3 spans 14 amino acids. Trimming stripped 5 bases from V and 2 bases from J, with 13 bases between. CDR3 sequence (DNA): TGTGCCAGCAGTACCCCAGGGTTTACCTACGAGCAGTACGTC. It codes for CASSTPGFTYEQYV.

J is TRBJ2-2 and V is TRBV7-9; possible D gene TRBD1, 5 bases. Between the trimmed V and J ends, which lost 2 bases and 3 bases, there was a span of 10 bases. Germline-derived CDR1 and CDR2 are SEHNR and FQNEAQ (reference sequence). The CDR3 has 15 amino acids. As DNA, the CDR3 is TGTGCCAGCAGCTTACAGGGTGCGGACACCGGGGAGCTGTTTTTT. Translated, it gives CASSLQGADTGELFF.

The chain couples TRBV9 to TRBJ2-5, with D perhaps TRBD1 (6 bases). This CDR3 contains 15 residues. V gave up 2 bases and J gave up 4 bases, with 15 bases separating them. In germline, CDR1 is SGDLS, CDR2 YYNGEE. The CDR3 loop is CASSVTGTPRETQYF. For the CDR3, the DNA is TGTGCCAGCAGCGTGACAGGTACCCCCCGAGAGACCCAGTACTTC.